The T cell receptor beta chain described here comes from a study of CD8 T cells in Susac syndrome. Study-wide results and caveats: When the CD4+ T cell repertoires of patients with Susac syndrome were examined, they did not show any clonal expansion.

Germline-derived CDR1 and CDR2 are SGHTA and FQGTGA. This CDR3 comprises 18 residues. Trimming shortened V by 4 bases and J by 2 bases, and 22 bases separated the two germline ends. After extraction with the RNeasy kit, 0.5 to 1 ug of the RNA was reverse transcribed using random hexamers. TCRdb analysed the immunoSEQ multiplex PCR reads with MiXCR anew, one entry per CDR3 protein. The sample carries 200,000 to 250,000 distinct CDR3 sequences, over 90% recorded once. CD8+ and CD4+ blood T cells underwent TCR beta sequencing. A word on this clonotype: What it binds is unknown.

The TCR originated in a human donor with Susac syndrome. J is TRBJ2-3 and V is TRBV7-3; TRBD2 is a possible D gene (7 bases). Input material: CD4+ T cells from PBMCs. CDR3: CASSSGTNGGPLTDTQYF. The DNA of the CDR3 is TGTGCCAGCAGCTCCGGTACTAACGGGGGGCCCCTCACAGATACGCAGTATTTT.